Following are 22 T cell receptor beta chains from one sample sequenced in a study of T cells in Graves' hyperthyroidism and ophthalmopathy. Amplification yielded TCR beta CDR3 regions, with RNA transcripts as the source. In the first-round RT-PCR of the TCR CDR3, the HTBI primer set was used. TCRdb reprocessed the multiplex PCR reads with MiXCR, giving one entry per CDR3 protein. Of under 700,000 distinct CDR3 sequences listed, approximately 15% are singletons. The sample comprised blood. The receptors stem from a woman aged 18-30 years with Graves' hyperthyroidism.

This clonotype was seen repeatedly, ten times or more. The chain carries TRBV7-8 and TRBJ2-1; D unclear. V was shortened by 3 bases and J by 0 bases, with 6 bases between the two germline ends. CDR1 is SGHVS, CDR2 FQNEAQ, per germline. The CDR3 is 14 residues long. CDR3 sequence: CASSFDRSYNEQFF. The CDR3 nucleotides read TGTGCCAGCAGCTTTGACCGCTCCTACAATGAGCAGTTCTTC.

The chain carries TRBV10-3 and TRBJ1-2; 8 nucleotides align to TRBD1. Germline V gene data show CDR1 as ENHRY and CDR2 as SYGVKD. The CDR3 totals 15 residues. J gave up 5 bases and V 5 bases, and 10 bases lay outside the gene matches. The CDR3 reads CAISNRDRRVYGYTF. For the CDR3, the DNA is TGTGCCATCAGTAACCGGGACAGGCGGGTTTATGGCTACACCTTC.

This clonotype was observed at least ten times. This rearrangement joins TRBV20-1 to TRBJ2-3; TRBD2 matches 9 bases. The V gene end was trimmed by 5 bases and the J gene end by 5 bases; junction bases not matched to a gene: 5. The germline gives CDR1 DFQATT, CDR2 SNEGSKA (reference sequence). The length of the CDR3 is 13 residues. The CDR3 loop is CSAPRLAEDTQYF. The CDR3 coding sequence is TGCAGTGCTCCCAGACTAGCGGAAGATACGCAGTATTTT.

In this sample, this clonotype turned up many times. The chain has TRBV6-2 or TRBV6-3 and TRBJ2-5; a weak D match, TRBD2 (6 bases). In germline, CDR1 is MNHEY, CDR2 SVGEGT. The CDR3 is 15 amino acids. V gave up 4 bases and J gave up 5 bases, with 17 bases separating them. CDR3 DNA: TGTGCCAGCAGTTTAGAGCGGGCGGGAAGGGAGACCCAGTACTTC. Its translation is CASSLERAGRETQYF.

This clonotype has just a few counts. The V and J genes are TRBV6-1 and TRBJ2-3, with a possible D match to TRBD2 (6 bases). Germline values: CDR1 MNHNS, CDR2 SASEGT. V shed 7 bases and J shed 8 bases, with 34 bases lying between them. The CDR3 spans 19 residues. CDR3 nucleotides: TGTGCCAGCAATACCAGCGGGTTAGGAGCCCAACTAAAGATCTGTACGCAGTATTTT. Its translation: CASNTSGLGAQLKICTQYF.

The table lists this clonotype with many counts. This chain joins TRBV12-3 or TRBV12-4 and TRBJ2-5; no definite D call. V shed 6 bases and J shed 4 bases, with 12 bases lying between them. The CDR3 length is 13 residues. Written as DNA, the CDR3 is TGTGCCAGCAGCACCAACCCCCGAGAGACCCAGTACTTC. It specifies CASSTNPRETQYF.

V and J are TRBV29-1 and TRBJ1-1, with a possible D match to TRBD1 (5 bases). The CDR3 has 14 residues. Looked up from germline, CDR1 is SQVTM and CDR2 is ANQGSEA. Trimming removed 3 bases at V and 0 bases at J, with 11 bases between. The CDR3 sequence is CSVDQGSMNTEAFF. CDR3 bases: TGCAGCGTTGATCAGGGTTCAATGAACACTGAAGCTTTCTTT.

This clonotype has ten or more counts. V usage is TRBV11-3 and J usage is TRBJ2-1, with D possibly being TRBD2 (6 bases). V was trimmed by 5 bases and J by 7 bases, leaving 24 bases between them. The CDR3 runs 17 residues. Germline V gene data show CDR1 as SGHNT and CDR2 as YENEEA. The CDR3 DNA reads as TGTGCCAGCAGCCCCGGCGGGGTAGCGCCCCCCACTAATGAGCAGTTCTTC. Its protein is CASSPGGVAPPTNEQFF.

The chain employs TRBV20-1 and TRBJ2-3; D may be TRBD2 (6 bases). Looked up from germline, CDR1 is DFQATT and CDR2 is SNEGSKA (reference sequence). This CDR3 is built from 13 residues. V was shortened by 3 bases and J by 7 bases, with 14 bases between the two germline ends. This chain's CDR3 is CSASCGRINTQYF. Written as DNA, the CDR3 is TGCAGTGCTAGTTGTGGGAGGATCAATACGCAGTATTTT.

The sample holds a few counts of this clonotype. A junction boundary mismatches the germline segment, possibly from a read error. This rearrangement joins TRBV12-3 or TRBV12-4 to TRBJ1-2; D is perhaps TRBD1 (5 bases). The CDR3 is 12 amino acids. Here the CDR3 DNA reads TGTGCCAGCCTCCGGGGGTCCTATGGCTACGCCTTC. Translated, it gives CASLRGSYGYAF.

There are many counts of this clonotype. The gene calls are TRBV7-2 and TRBJ2-3; the match to TRBD2 covers 11 bases. V shed 2 bases and J 2 bases; nucleotides not matched to a gene: 9. Germline-derived CDR1 and CDR2 are SGHTA and FQGNSA. CDR3 length equals 18 residues. The CDR3 loop reads CASSLPSRGLADTDTQYF. For the CDR3, the DNA is TGTGCCAGCAGCTTACCCTCCCGGGGACTAGCGGACACAGATACGCAGTATTTT.

This clonotype was detected many times. The chain carries TRBV7-3 and TRBJ2-3, with D maybe TRBD1 (6 bases). From germline, CDR1 is SGHTA and CDR2 FQGTGA. Trimming stripped 5 bases from V and 0 bases from J, with 12 bases between. This CDR3 has 15 amino acids. The CDR3 reads CASSTGDTSTDTQYF. DNA of the CDR3: TGTGCCAGCAGCACCGGGGACACGAGCACAGATACGCAGTATTTT.

This clonotype was found many times. This chain uses TRBV6-1 with TRBJ1-6; 7 bases fit TRBD1. CDR3 length: 14 residues. Germline V gene lookup returns CDR1 MNHNS and CDR2 SASEGT. V lost 4 bases, J lost 9 bases, and 6 bases stayed unmatched. The CDR3 region has the DNA TGTGCCAGCAGTGCGACAGGGACCGGTTCACCCCTCCACTTT. Translated, it gives CASSATGTGSPLHF.

This clonotype occurred a few times. The rearrangement uses TRBV7-6 and TRBJ1-5, with D unresolved. CDR3 length equals 13 residues. V lost 2 bases and J 4 bases, leaving 6 bases between the germline ends. Looked up from germline, CDR1 is SGHVS and CDR2 is FNYEAQ. The CDR3 sequence is CASSLSMNQPQHF. CDR3 nucleotide sequence: TGTGCCAGCAGCTTAAGTATGAATCAGCCCCAGCATTTT. The full variable domain, its missing parts supplied by reference TRBV7-6 and TRBJ1-5, is GAGVSQSPRYKVTKRGQDVALRCDPISGHVSLYWYRQALGQGPEFLTYFNYEAQQDKSGLPNDRFSAERPEGSISTLTIQRTEQRDSAMYRCASSLSMNQPQHFGDGTRLSIL.

The chain couples TRBV2 to TRBJ1-2; 7 bases map to TRBD1. There are 13 residues in the CDR3. V shed 3 bases and J 5 bases; nucleotides not matched to a gene: 3. Germline CDR1 is SNHLY and CDR2 is FYNNEI. The DNA of the CDR3 is TGTGCCAGCAGTGATTCAGGGGGATATGGCTACACCTTC. As protein: CASSDSGGYGYTF.

This chain uses TRBV11-3 with TRBJ2-2; D call uncertain. The CDR3 spans 15 residues. V lost 1 base to trimming and J lost 6 bases, with 12 bases between them. Germline V lookup: CDR1 SGHNT, CDR2 YENEEA. The CDR3 here is CASSLVGQVAGELFF. Here the CDR3 DNA reads TGTGCCAGCAGCTTAGTTGGGCAGGTCGCCGGGGAGCTGTTTTTT.

V and J are TRBV5-1 and TRBJ2-7, with 7 bases fitting TRBD1. The CDR3 totals 13 residues. Germline loops: CDR1 SGHRS, CDR2 YFSETQ. The ends lost 4 bases at V and 3 bases at J; junction bases unmatched: 4. This chain's CDR3 is CASSTGAYYEQYF. The CDR3 DNA follows: TGCGCCAGCAGCACAGGGGCATACTACGAGCAGTACTTC.

To note about this clonotype: A much larger clone differs by one base, so this may be a read error. The chain carries TRBV3-1 and TRBJ2-1; 8 bases agree with TRBD2. CDR3 length: 15 residues. V lost 8 bases, J lost 5 bases, and 11 bases stayed unmatched. Germline CDR1 reads LGHDT; CDR2 reads YNNKEL (reference sequence). DNA of the CDR3: TGTGCCAGCGGGGCGGGACTAGGGTTGGACAATGAGCAGTTCTTC. Amino acid sequence: CASGAGLGLDNEQFF.

The genes are TRBV19 and TRBJ2-3, with D perhaps assigned TRBD1 or TRBD2 (6 bases each). The V and J ends lost 2 bases and 0 bases respectively, with 9 bases between them. Germline values: CDR1 LNHDA, CDR2 SQIVND (reference sequence). The CDR3 spans 15 residues. The CDR3 region is CASSIRGASTDTQYF. CDR3 nucleotide sequence: TGTGCCAGTAGTATAAGGGGGGCTAGCACAGATACGCAGTATTTT.

This clonotype showed up many times. The chain combines TRBV28 with TRBJ2-5; no clear D. Deletions cut 6 bases from V and 1 base from J, with 12 bases between. Germline CDR1 is MDHEN and CDR2 is SYDVKM. The CDR3 has 14 residues. The CDR3: CASRPSRAQETQYF. As DNA, the CDR3 is TGTGCCAGCAGACCCTCACGCGCCCAAGAGACCCAGTACTTC. Supplemented by reference TRBV28 and TRBJ2-5, the full variable domain reads DVKVTQSSRYLVKRTGEKVFLECVQDMDHENMFWYRQDPGLGLRLIYFSYDVKMKEKGDIPEGYSVSREKKERFSLILESASTNQTSMYLCASRPSRAQETQYFGPGTRLLVL.

CDR3 in amino acids: CASSETGTGLPVLFF. CDR3 coding DNA: TGTGCCAGCAGCGAAACCGGGACAGGGCTTCCCGTACTGTTTTTT. This chain connects TRBV2 to TRBJ1-4; 9 nucleotides match TRBD1. Trimming cost V 6 bases and J 13 bases; bases outside gene matches: 15. Germline V lookup: CDR1 SNHLY, CDR2 FYNNEI. CDR3 size: 15 residues.

Ten or more counts support this clonotype. The chain uses TRBV7-9 and TRBJ2-3; D is uncertain. The V gene lost 5 bases and the J gene lost 0 bases, with 12 bases spanning the gap. CDR3 length: 15 residues. Looked up from germline, CDR1 is SEHNR and CDR2 is FQNEAQ (reference sequence). The DNA for the CDR3 is TGTGCCAGCAGCCCTTCTTATCCTAGCACAGATACGCAGTATTTT. Protein product: CASSPSYPSTDTQYF.